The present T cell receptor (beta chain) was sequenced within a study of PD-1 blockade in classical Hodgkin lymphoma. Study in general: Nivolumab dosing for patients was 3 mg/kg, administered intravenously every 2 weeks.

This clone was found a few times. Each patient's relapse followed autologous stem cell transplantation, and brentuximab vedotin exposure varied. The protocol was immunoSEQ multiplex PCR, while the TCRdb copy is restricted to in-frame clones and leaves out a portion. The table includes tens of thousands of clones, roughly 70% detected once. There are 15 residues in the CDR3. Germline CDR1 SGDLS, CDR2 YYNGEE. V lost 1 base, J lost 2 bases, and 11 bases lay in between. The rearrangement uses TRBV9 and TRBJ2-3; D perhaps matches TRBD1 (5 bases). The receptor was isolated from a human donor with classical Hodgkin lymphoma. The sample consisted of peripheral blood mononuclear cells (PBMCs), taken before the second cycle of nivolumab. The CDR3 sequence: CASSVWGGPTDTQYF. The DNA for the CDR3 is TGTGCCAGCAGCGTATGGGGCGGTCCCACAGATACGCAGTATTTT.